A selection of T cell receptor beta chains follows, all from one sample in a study of blood T cell repertoires in COVID-19. Sequenced by immunoSEQ multiplex PCR; TCRdb stores in-frame clones only, minus some. The repertoire holds tens of thousands of clones, with approximately 80% as singletons. Sequencing input: peripheral blood. The receptor source for this set is a human donor with active or convalescent COVID-19. The donor label of this sample is uncertain. CDR3s include the opening cysteine and the closing phenylalanine or tryptophan. The D gene is left open where the match is weak. A row's size may be missing; if present it is once, few, many or a size class.

>TRBV29-1|TRBD1|once|TRBJ1-4
TGCAGCGCCGGACAGGCATATGAAAAACTGTTTTTT
CSAGQAYEKLFF
>TRBV3-1/TRBV3-2|NA|NA|TRBJ1-2
TGTGCCAGCAGCCAGCCGATGAGCAGGGGCTATGGCTACACCTTC
CASSQPMSRGYGYTF
>TRBV19|TRBD1|few|TRBJ1-1
TGTGCCAGTAGCCCCGGACAGGGGGCAATGGGGGCTGAAGCTTTCTTT
CASSPGQGAMGAEAFF
>TRBV5-8|NA|NA|TRBJ2-2
TGTGCCAGCAGCTTCCGCACCGGGGAGCTGTTTTTT
CASSFRTGELFF
>TRBV3-1/TRBV3-2|NA|NA|TRBJ2-1
TGTGCCAGCAGCCAAGATCGGAGTAATGAGCAGTTCTTC
CASSQDRSNEQFF
>TRBV21-1|NA|few|TRBJ2-2
TGTGCCAGCAGCACTGGGACTAGCGGGAGGTCCGGCGGGGAGCTGTTTTTT
CASSTGTSGRSGGELFF
>TRBV19|TRBD1|NA|TRBJ2-5
TGTGCCAGTAGTACGGGACAGGGTTCCGAGACCCAGTACTTC
CASSTGQGSETQYF
>TRBV7-9|TRBD1|NA|TRBJ1-1
TGTGCCAGCAGCCTGCAGGACAGGGGACAAGCTTTCTTT
CASSLQDRGQAFF
>TRBV9|TRBD2|NA|TRBJ2-2
TGTGCCAGCAGCGTGGGGACTAGCGCAGACACCGGGGAGCTGTTTTTT
CASSVGTSADTGELFF
>TRBV7-3|TRBD2|NA|TRBJ2-1
TGTGCCAGCAGTCCCGGGACTAGCGTTTACAATGAGCAGTTCTTC
CASSPGTSVYNEQFF
>TRBV6-1|TRBD1|once|TRBJ2-7
TGTGCCAGCAGTGATATTAGGACAGGGGATTACTACGAGCAGTACTTC
CASSDIRTGDYYEQYF
>TRBV9|NA|NA|TRBJ2-3
TGTGCCAGCAGCGGGGGGGGCACAGATACGCAGTATTTT
CASSGGGTDTQYF
>TRBV28|TRBD2|NA|TRBJ2-1
TGTGCCAGCAGTCGCGGGGGGGCAGACAATGAGCAGTTCTTC
CASSRGGADNEQFF
>TRBV3-1/TRBV3-2|TRBD1|NA|TRBJ1-4
TGTGCCAGCAGCCGCCGGACAGGCGAAAAACTGTTTTTT
CASSRRTGEKLFF
>TRBV9|TRBD1|NA|TRBJ1-3
TGTGCCAGCAGCGTAGCGCCCGGGACAGGGCGAGGTTTCGAGGGAAACACCATATATTTT
CASSVAPGTGRGFEGNTIYF
>TRBV27|TRBD1|NA|TRBJ2-5
TGTGCCAGCAGTCCGGGACAGGTTTTCTCTGAGACCCAGTACTTC
CASSPGQVFSETQYF
>TRBV27|TRBD2|once|TRBJ2-7
TGTGCCAGCAGTTTCTCACCCCCTTCAAGGGGACTAGCCTACTACGAGCAGTACTTC
CASSFSPPSRGLAYYEQYF
>TRBV7-9|TRBD1|NA|TRBJ1-1
TGTGCCAGCAGCCCCGGGACAGCGGTAGCTTTCTTT
CASSPGTAVAFF
>TRBV6-5|NA|NA|TRBJ1-1
TGTGCCAGCAGTTTCGGGTCTTTAGGGGCTGAAGCTTTCTTT
CASSFGSLGAEAFF
>TRBV20-1|NA|NA|TRBJ2-5
TGCAGTGCTAGTCCCCTGCGGAGAGGAGGGTCCCAAGAGACCCAGTACTTC
CSASPLRRGGSQETQYF
>TRBV9|TRBD2|NA|TRBJ2-1
TGTGCCAGCAGCTATAGCGGGGTCTACAATGAGCAGTTCTTC
CASSYSGVYNEQFF
>TRBV29-1|NA|medium-sized|TRBJ2-7
TGCAGCGTTGAAGAAGGGGGCTCCTACGAGCAGTACTTC
CSVEEGGSYEQYF
>TRBV6-5|NA|once|TRBJ1-1
TGTGCCAGCAGGGAGGGGGGGCGTCCGGACACTGAAGCTTTCTTT
CASREGGRPDTEAFF
>TRBV5-1|TRBD1|NA|TRBJ2-7
TGCGCCAGCAGCCGCAATGCGGGACAGGGGGCCCACGAGCAGTACTTC
CASSRNAGQGAHEQYF
>TRBV27|NA|few|TRBJ1-5
TGTGCCAGCAGTTTATCGAACGGGCAGCCCCAGCATTTT
CASSLSNGQPQHF
>TRBV6-5|TRBD2|NA|TRBJ2-7
TGTGCCAGCGTGGCTAGCGGGCGAAGCTCCTACGAGCAGTACTTC
CASVASGRSSYEQYF
>TRBV6-4|NA|NA|TRBJ1-2
TGTGCCAGCAGAAAAGGGGCCAGGGGCTACACCTTC
CASRKGARGYTF
>TRBV9|NA|NA|TRBJ1-5
TGTGCCAGCAGCGTAGCTACGGGGGATGGACAGCCCCAGCATTTT
CASSVATGDGQPQHF
>TRBV20-1|TRBD2|NA|TRBJ2-5
TGCAGTGCTAGTGTCATTGGGTATCTGGCGGGAGGGCCAGAGACCCAGTACTTC
CSASVIGYLAGGPETQYF
>TRBV19|NA|NA|TRBJ2-7
TGTGCCAGTAGTCGGACATACTACGAGCAGTACTTC
CASSRTYYEQYF
>TRBV5-4|NA|NA|TRBJ2-3
TGTGCCAGCAGCTTGAGGGGCCCCACAGATACGCAGTATTTT
CASSLRGPTDTQYF
>TRBV7-2|NA|NA|TRBJ1-2
TGTGCCAGCAGCTTAAACGGGGGTCTCAGTGGCTACACCTTC
CASSLNGGLSGYTF
>TRBV6-1|NA|NA|TRBJ2-7
TGTGCCAGCAGTGATCCGGGATATACCTACGAGCAGTACTTC
CASSDPGYTYEQYF
>TRBV4-3|TRBD2|once|TRBJ2-3
TGCGCCAGCAGCCAAGAAGCGGGAGCTGTAGATACGCAGTATTTT
CASSQEAGAVDTQYF
>TRBV10-1|TRBD1|NA|TRBJ1-2
TGCGCCAGCAGTCCAGCTCCGGGACAGGCCCCCCTCTATGGCTACACCTTC
CASSPAPGQAPLYGYTF
>TRBV5-1|NA|NA|TRBJ2-7
TGCGCCAGCAGCTTGGTGGCTTCACACTCCTACGAGCAGTACTTC
CASSLVASHSYEQYF